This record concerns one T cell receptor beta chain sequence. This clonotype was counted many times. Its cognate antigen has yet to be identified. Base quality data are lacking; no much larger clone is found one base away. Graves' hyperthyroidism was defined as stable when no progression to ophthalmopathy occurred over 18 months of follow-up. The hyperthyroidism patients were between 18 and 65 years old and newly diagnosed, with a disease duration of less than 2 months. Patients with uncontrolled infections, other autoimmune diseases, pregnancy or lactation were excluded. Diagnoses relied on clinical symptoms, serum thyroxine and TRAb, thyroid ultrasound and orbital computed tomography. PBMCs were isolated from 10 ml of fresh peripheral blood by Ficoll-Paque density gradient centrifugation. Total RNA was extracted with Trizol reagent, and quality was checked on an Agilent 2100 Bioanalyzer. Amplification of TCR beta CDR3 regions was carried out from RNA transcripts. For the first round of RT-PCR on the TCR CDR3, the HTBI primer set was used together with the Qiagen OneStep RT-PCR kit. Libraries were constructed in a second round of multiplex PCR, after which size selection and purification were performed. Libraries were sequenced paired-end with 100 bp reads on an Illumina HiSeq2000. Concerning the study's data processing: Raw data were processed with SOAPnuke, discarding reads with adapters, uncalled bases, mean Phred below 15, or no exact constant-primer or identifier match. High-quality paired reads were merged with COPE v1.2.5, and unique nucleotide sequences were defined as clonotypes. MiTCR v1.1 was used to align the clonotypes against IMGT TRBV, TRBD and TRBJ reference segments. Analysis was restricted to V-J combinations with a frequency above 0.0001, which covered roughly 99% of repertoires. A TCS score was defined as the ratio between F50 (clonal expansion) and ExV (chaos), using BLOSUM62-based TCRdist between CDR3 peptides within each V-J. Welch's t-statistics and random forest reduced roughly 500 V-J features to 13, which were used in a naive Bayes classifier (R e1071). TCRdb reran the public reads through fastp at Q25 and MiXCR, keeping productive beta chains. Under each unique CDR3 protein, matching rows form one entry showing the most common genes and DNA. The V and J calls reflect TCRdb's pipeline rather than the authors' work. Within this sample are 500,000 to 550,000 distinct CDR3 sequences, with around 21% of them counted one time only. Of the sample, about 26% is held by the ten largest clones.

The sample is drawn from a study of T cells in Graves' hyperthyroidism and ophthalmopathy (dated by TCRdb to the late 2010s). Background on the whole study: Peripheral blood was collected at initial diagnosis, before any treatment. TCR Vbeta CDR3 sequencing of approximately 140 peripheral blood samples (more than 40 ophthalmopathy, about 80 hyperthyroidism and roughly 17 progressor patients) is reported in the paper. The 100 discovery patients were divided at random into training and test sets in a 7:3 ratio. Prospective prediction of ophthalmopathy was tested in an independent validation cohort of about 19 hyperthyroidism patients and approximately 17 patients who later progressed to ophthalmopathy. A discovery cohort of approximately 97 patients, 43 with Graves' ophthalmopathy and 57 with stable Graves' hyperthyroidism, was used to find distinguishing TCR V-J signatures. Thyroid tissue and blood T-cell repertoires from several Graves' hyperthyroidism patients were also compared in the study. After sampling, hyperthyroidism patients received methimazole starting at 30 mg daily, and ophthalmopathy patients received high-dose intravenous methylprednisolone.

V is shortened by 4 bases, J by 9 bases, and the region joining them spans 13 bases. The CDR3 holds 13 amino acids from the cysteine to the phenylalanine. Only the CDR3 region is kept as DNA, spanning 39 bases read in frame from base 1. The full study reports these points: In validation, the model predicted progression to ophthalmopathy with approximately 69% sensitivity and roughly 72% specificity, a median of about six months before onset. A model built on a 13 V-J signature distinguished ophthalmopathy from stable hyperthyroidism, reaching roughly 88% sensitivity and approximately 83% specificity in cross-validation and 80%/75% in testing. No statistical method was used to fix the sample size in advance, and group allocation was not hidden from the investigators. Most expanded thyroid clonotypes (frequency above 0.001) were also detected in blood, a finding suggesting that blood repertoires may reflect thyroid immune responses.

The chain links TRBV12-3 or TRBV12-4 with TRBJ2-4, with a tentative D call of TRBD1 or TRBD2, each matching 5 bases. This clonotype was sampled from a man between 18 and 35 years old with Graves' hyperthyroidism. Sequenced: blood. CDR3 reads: CASSSGAGGIQYF. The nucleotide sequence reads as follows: TGTGCCAGCAGTTCCGGGGCGGGCGGCATTCAGTACTTC.